This T cell receptor beta chain was sequenced for a study of OX40 agonist ivuxolimab in advanced cancers. Study-wide findings and caveats: Low normalized T-cell clonal expansion was additionally recorded for some nonresponders. Compared with others, partial responders at 0.1-3.0 mg/kg displayed clonal expansion among the lowest.

The table came from immunoSEQ multiplex PCR; TCRdb's copy has only in-frame clones and leaves some out. The table lists around 80,000 clones, about 88% of them singletons, with 7.3% in the top ten. Worth noting for this clone: Its antigen is still unknown.

The specimen was CD4+ or CD8+ T cells sorted from blood, collected in a trial of the OX40 agonist ivuxolimab. The sequence was collected from an adult with an advanced solid tumor such as melanoma, head and neck, liver or kidney cancer.

The CDR3 is CAWSHTSGADTQYF. CDR3 nucleotide sequence: TGTGCCTGGAGTCATACTAGCGGGGCCGATACGCAGTATTTT. The chain links TRBV30 to TRBJ2-3, with TRBD2 matching 10 bases. The CDR3 consists of 14 residues. CDR1 and CDR2 from the germline V gene are GTSNPN and SVGIG (reference sequence). With 2 bases clipped from V and 6 bases from J, the junction kept 5 bases outside the gene matches.